Reported below is one T cell receptor beta chain. As yet, its antigen is unknown. This sample stems from a study of shared clonotypes between healthy human individuals. The data were produced by immunoSEQ multiplex PCR, yet TCRdb's version contains in-frame clones alone and is incomplete. The data contain 100,000 to 120,000 clones, roughly 70% of them singletons. The study, taken as a whole, reports: The naive CD4 repertoires of several donors were compared, and roughly 5.1% of clonotypes were shared. Relative to memory subsets, naive subsets generally showed larger estimated richness.

Germline loops: CDR1 SGHAT, CDR2 FQNNGV. The CDR3 consists of 12 residues. V lost 5 bases to trimming and J lost 5 bases, with 10 bases between them. Sequenced: memory CD8+ T cells sorted from blood. Subset described: CD45RO+ cells pooled with CCR7-negative TemRA cells. V gene TRBV11-2 combines with J gene TRBJ2-7; weak D call: TRBD2 (5 bases). The source of this sequence is a woman aged 30 to 39 in good health. The CDR3 DNA reads TGTGCCAGCAGCCACGGACTGGACGAGCAGTACTTC. Its protein product is CASSHGLDEQYF.